This record looks at one T cell receptor beta chain sequence and its context. What antigen it recognizes has not been identified. There are no base qualities to consult, and no much larger clone falls within one base. The data derive from a study of blood T cell repertoires in COVID-19 (dated by TCRdb to 2018 to 2020). With regard to the full study: Collaborator samples came from the United States, Italy and Spain and covered acute and convalescent phases of COVID-19. A de-identified subject ID, COVID-19 status, age in years and sex were almost always included in the sample metadata. The prospective study material was composed of cDNA or gDNA derived from T cells, B-cell-depleted T cells, or PBMCs. Samples were obtained from the ongoing ImmuneRACE study (first 160 participants) and from some 1,200 subjects provided by 6 global collaborators. Where HLA class I and class II types were available, the types were taken from metadata supplied by the sample provider, not from assay-based typing. The dataset comprised deeply sampled blood TCRbeta repertoires from subjects exposed to, actively infected with, or recovered from COVID-19. A freely available public database, intended as a resource for researchers studying the immune response to SARS-CoV-2, is where the repertoires were released.

Trimming leaves V shorter by 5 bases and J shorter by 6 bases, with the junction holding 13 bases beyond the gene matches. The CDR3 covers 16 residues, taking in both the cysteine and the phenylalanine. Of all the DNA, just the CDR3 is kept, 48 bases in frame from base 1. According to the germline V gene, CDR1 reads SGHTA and CDR2 reads FQGNSA. Samples from volunteer blood donors who had recovered from COVID-19 were contributed by a second Seattle source. Each collaborating institution followed its own protocols to collect whole blood in K2EDTA tubes. Collaborator samples were shipped for TCRbeta analysis as frozen whole blood, isolated PBMCs, or DNA extracted from either sample type. Broader findings and caveats from the paper: The amount of clinical and demographic metadata varied by source and participant and was provided uncurated.

TCRbeta CDR3 regions were amplified from genomic DNA using the immunoSEQ Assay, a bias-controlled multiplex PCR. As for the original processing: Nucleated cell counts per sample were estimated from amplification of reference gene primers within the assay. To quantify the absolute abundance of each unique TCRbeta CDR3 rearrangement, sequence reads were collapsed and filtered. For each sample, productive Simpson clonality was calculated by taking the square root of Simpson's diversity index across productive rearrangements. Imported from immuneACCESS, the table was reduced by TCRdb to in-frame sequences with V and J called. These copies leave out some clones; in studies compared against another copy, an unresolved V gene accounts for under half, and the cause of the remainder is not known. From that table come the V and J calls and clone size; the DNA was used to work out D and trimming. In all, the sample holds 190,000 or so clones, and around 87% of those were seen once. The ten largest clones take up roughly 0.9% of the sample.

The chain is made from TRBV7-2 and TRBJ2-5; 9 of the junction bases match TRBD1. The sequence was obtained from a woman aged 18-35 years who had recovered from COVID-19. The sample taken for sequencing was peripheral blood. For the CDR3, the sequence is CASSPQPGTGSQTQYF. The nucleotide sequence reads TGTGCCAGCAGCCCTCAACCGGGGACAGGGAGTCAGACCCAGTACTTC.